The 16 T cell receptor beta chains listed next were all sequenced from one sample in a study of blood T cells in healthy people across ages. A second PCR, run for roughly 6 to 11 cycles, used a sample-barcoded 5' primer plus a J-beta primer mix. TCRdb reanalysed the 5' RACE reads using MiXCR and keeps one entry per CDR3 protein. The sample lists 760,000 or so distinct CDR3 sequences, 20% to 25% seen once, with 9.4% in the top ten. These same records also appear under a second study, on T cells of mothers and their children.

Source material: blood. Source of these receptors: a boy younger than 18 in good health.

The rearrangement uses TRBV27 and TRBJ2-1; D unclear. The CDR3 totals 14 residues. CDR1 and CDR2 (germline): MNHEY, SMNVEV (reference sequence). Trimming stripped 5 bases from V and 5 bases from J, with 13 bases between. The chain's CDR3 is CASSPPSVDNEQFF. In DNA form, the CDR3 reads TGTGCCAGCAGTCCTCCATCGGTGGACAATGAGCAGTTCTTC.

This clonotype was picked up a small number of times. The chain combines TRBV28 with TRBJ1-2, with a possible D match to TRBD1 (5 bases). Germline V gene lookup returns CDR1 MDHEN and CDR2 SYDVKM. Trimming removed 2 bases at V and 6 bases at J, with 13 bases between. The CDR3 totals 14 residues. The CDR3 bases are TGTGCCAGCAGTTTAGAGAAGGGGCCACATGGCTACACCTTC. It yields the protein CASSLEKGPHGYTF.

In its sample, this clonotype was seen a few times. This chain links TRBV5-5 with TRBJ1-4, with no clear D. Germline V gene lookup returns CDR1 SGHKS and CDR2 YYEKEE (reference sequence). The CDR3 totals 15 residues. V lost 2 bases to trimming and J lost 3 bases, with 11 bases between them. The CDR3 DNA sequence: TGTGCCAGCAGCTTAGGTGACGGTCCTAATGAAAAACTGTTTTTT. This codes for CASSLGDGPNEKLFF.

This clonotype was detected only a few times. The V call is TRBV7-9, the J call TRBJ2-5; 10 nucleotides align to TRBD1. The CDR3 loop spans 16 amino acids. Losses at the gene ends were 5 bases for V and 10 bases for J; bases not matched to a gene: 16. Per germline, CDR1 SEHNR and CDR2 FQNEAQ (reference sequence). The CDR3 region is CASSPEDRGQPVDQYF. In nucleotides, the CDR3 is TGTGCCAGCAGCCCCGAAGACAGGGGGCAACCCGTTGACCAGTACTTC.

This clonotype was recorded a few times. The J gene is TRBJ2-5, the V gene TRBV15; 9 bases agree with TRBD1. The J call may be in error: the DNA end matches TRBJ2-7 better. The CDR3 is 15 residues long. The germline CDR1 and CDR2 sequences are LNHNV and YYDKDF (reference sequence). The CDR3 bases are TGTGCCACCAGAGAGGACAGGGGCGCCTCCTACGAGCAGTACTTC. Encoded protein: CATREDRGASYEQYF.

This clonotype was picked up a small number of times. This rearrangement joins TRBV12-3 or TRBV12-4 to TRBJ1-4, with D perhaps TRBD1 (5 bases). The CDR3 contains 13 residues. V was clipped by 8 bases and J by 0 bases, with 7 bases between them. CDR3 bases: TGTGCCAGCGGACACCCAACTAATGAAAAACTGTTTTTT. Its protein is CASGHPTNEKLFF.

This clonotype was detected only a few times. V gene TRBV6-5 combines with J gene TRBJ2-1, with a weak D call TRBD1 (5 bases). Germline CDR1 and CDR2: MNHEY and SVGAGI. The CDR3 sequence is 15 residues long. Trimming left V 2 bases short and J 5 bases short, with 13 bases between. The CDR3 region is CASSYHRSRHNEQFF. The CDR3 DNA reads TGTGCCAGCAGTTACCACAGGTCGCGCCACAATGAGCAGTTCTTC.

This clonotype was recorded many times. The chain uses TRBV6-2 or TRBV6-3 and TRBJ2-5; perhaps TRBD2 as D (5 bases). The J call may be mistaken, given a closer DNA end match to TRBJ2-1. The CDR3 consists of 12 residues. Germline loops: CDR1 MNHEY, CDR2 SVGEGT. The CDR3 loop is CASSEGGDEQFF. DNA of the CDR3: TGTGCCAGTAGCGAAGGAGGCGATGAGCAGTTCTTC.

This chain links TRBV12-3 or TRBV12-4 with TRBJ1-5; D is ambiguous. Between the trimmed V and J ends, which lost 5 bases and 5 bases, there was a span of 13 bases. CDR3 length: 14 amino acids. CDR3 amino acids: CASSPTGNDQPQHF. CDR3 nucleotides: TGTGCCAGCAGTCCGACCGGGAACGATCAGCCCCAGCATTTT.

This clonotype was found a few times. The J gene is TRBJ2-7, the V gene TRBV12-5; D unresolved. V was clipped by 7 bases and J by 5 bases, with 21 bases between them. Germline V gene lookup returns CDR1 LGHNT and CDR2 FRNRAP. There are 15 residues in the CDR3. The DNA of the CDR3 is TGTGCTAGTGCCACATCCGTTGGTGCGGCCCACGAGCAGTACTTC. Amino acid sequence: CASATSVGAAHEQYF. The full variable domain, rest sourced from reference TRBV12-5 and TRBJ2-7, is DARVTQTPRHKVTEMGQEVTMRCQPILGHNTVFWYRQTMMQGLELLAYFRNRAPLDDSGMPKDRFSAEMPDATLATLKIQPSEPRDSAVYFCASATSVGAAHEQYFGPGTRLTVT.

This clonotype appeared a few times. The chain joins TRBV15 to TRBJ2-5, with TRBD2 matching 11 bases. The CDR3 totals 18 residues. Looked up from germline, CDR1 is LNHNV and CDR2 is YYDKDF (reference sequence). The V and J ends lost 1 base and 5 bases, in that order; junction bases with no gene match: 12. CDR3 loop: CATSRVRGSGGVSETQYF. The DNA of the CDR3 is TGTGCCACCAGCAGAGTAAGGGGTAGCGGGGGGGTTTCGGAGACCCAGTACTTC.

This clonotype occurred many times. The CDR3 region has the DNA TGTGCCAGCAGTCGACTAGCGGGTGAACAGTTCTTC. Translation gives CASSRLAGEQFF. J is TRBJ2-1 and V is TRBV2; 10 bases fit TRBD2. This CDR3 is 12 amino acids long. In germline, CDR1 is SNHLY, CDR2 FYNNEI. With 5 bases clipped from V and 13 bases from J, the junction kept 5 bases outside the gene matches.

This clonotype was recorded a few times. This chain uses TRBV29-1 with TRBJ2-4; D remains unclear. In germline, CDR1 is SQVTM, CDR2 ANQGSEA. Trimming shortened V by 4 bases and J by 6 bases, and 16 bases separated the two germline ends. The CDR3 extends over 14 amino acids. This CDR3 is CSVGISGKINIQYF. The CDR3 bases are TGCAGCGTTGGTATTTCGGGCAAAATAAACATTCAGTACTTC.

Points on this clonotype: The junction departs from the called germline gene at one end, perhaps through a read error. The gene calls are TRBV5-5 and TRBJ1-2, with TRBD1 matching 8 bases. The length of the CDR3 is 15 residues. Germline assignment: CDR1 SGHKS and CDR2 YYEKEE (reference sequence). The CDR3 DNA is TGTGCCAGCAGATTGGTCCAGGACAGGGCCTATGGCTACACCTTC. Its translation: CASRLVQDRAYGYTF.

There are a few counts of this clonotype. The gene calls are TRBV29-1 and TRBJ2-5; possibly TRBD1 for D (6 bases). The J call may be incorrect, as the DNA end agrees better with TRBJ2-1. Germline V CDR1 and CDR2: SQVTM, ANQGSEA. The CDR3 covers 12 residues. The CDR3 sequence: CSDGQGYGEQFF. The DNA of the CDR3 is TGCAGCGACGGCCAGGGGTACGGTGAGCAGTTCTTC.

On this clonotype: At one boundary the junction diverges from the germline segment, which might be a read error. The V and J genes are TRBV12-3 or TRBV12-4 and TRBJ1-6, with D tentatively TRBD1 (5 bases). The length of the CDR3 is 14 residues. CDR3 sequence (DNA): TGTGCCAGCAGTAAAGACAGTTATAATTCGCCCCTCCACTTT. It yields the protein CASSKDSYNSPLHF.